This T cell receptor (beta chain) comes out of a study of resident and recirculating memory T cells in vitiligo. Study as a whole: No cells were sorted; samples were homogenized just before genomic DNA extraction. Study-wide findings and caveats: Clonality differed among vitiligo lesions, with no unique dominant clone. Sequences differed between biopsy sites and patients, suggesting private specificity.

The germline CDR1 and CDR2 sequences are GTSNPN and SVGIG (reference sequence). The V segment lost 5 bases and the J segment 7 bases; nucleotides outside the gene matches: 10. This CDR3 is 13 amino acids long. Stability required unchanged lesions during the previous 6 months. Here immunoSEQ multiplex PCR was the method, and the copy in TCRdb shows in-frame clones only, minus some. The sample comprises 70,000 to 95,000 clones, just over 90% of which are singletons, and 4% to 5.5% rests with the top ten. This clone was seen a single time. The antigen is unknown. This rearrangement joins TRBV30 to TRBJ1-1; 7 bases are shared with TRBD1. The sequencing sample was made of blood. The origin of this receptor is a male donor with vitiligo. The CDR3 sequence: CAWAYDRVGEAFF. The CDR3 region has the DNA TGTGCCTGGGCCTACGACAGGGTAGGTGAAGCTTTCTTT. Full variable domain (outside the CDR3, taken from reference TRBV30 and TRBJ1-1): SQTIHQWPATLVQPVGSPLSLECTVEGTSNPNLYWYRQAAGRGLQLLFYSVGIGQISSEVPQNLSASRPQDRQFILSSKKLLLSDSGFYLCAWAYDRVGEAFFGQGTRLTVV.